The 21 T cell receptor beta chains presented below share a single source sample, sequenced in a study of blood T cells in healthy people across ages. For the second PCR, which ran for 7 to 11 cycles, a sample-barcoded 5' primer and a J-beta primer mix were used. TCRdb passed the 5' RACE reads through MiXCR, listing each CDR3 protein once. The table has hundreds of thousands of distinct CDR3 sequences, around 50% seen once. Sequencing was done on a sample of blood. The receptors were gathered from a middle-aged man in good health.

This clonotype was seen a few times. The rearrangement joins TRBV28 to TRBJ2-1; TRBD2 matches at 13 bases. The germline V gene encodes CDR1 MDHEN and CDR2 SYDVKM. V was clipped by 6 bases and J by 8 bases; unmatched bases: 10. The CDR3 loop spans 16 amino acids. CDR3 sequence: CASSDPTSGRAYEQFF. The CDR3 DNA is TGTGCCAGCAGCGATCCTACTAGCGGGAGGGCCTATGAGCAGTTCTTC.

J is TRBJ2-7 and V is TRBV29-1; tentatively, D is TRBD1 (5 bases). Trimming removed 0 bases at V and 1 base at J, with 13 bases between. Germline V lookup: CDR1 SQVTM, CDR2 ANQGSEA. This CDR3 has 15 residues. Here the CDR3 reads CSVEDQRTTSYEQYF. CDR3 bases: TGCAGCGTTGAAGATCAAAGGACAACTTCCTACGAGCAGTACTTC.

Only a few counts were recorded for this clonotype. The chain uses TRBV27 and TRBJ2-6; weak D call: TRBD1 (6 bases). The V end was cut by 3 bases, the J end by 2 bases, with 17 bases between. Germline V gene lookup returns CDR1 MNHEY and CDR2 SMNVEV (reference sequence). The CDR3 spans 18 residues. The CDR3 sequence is CASSLGRGDLAGANVLTF. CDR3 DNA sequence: TGTGCCAGCAGTTTGGGCAGGGGTGATCTTGCTGGGGCCAACGTCCTGACTTTC.

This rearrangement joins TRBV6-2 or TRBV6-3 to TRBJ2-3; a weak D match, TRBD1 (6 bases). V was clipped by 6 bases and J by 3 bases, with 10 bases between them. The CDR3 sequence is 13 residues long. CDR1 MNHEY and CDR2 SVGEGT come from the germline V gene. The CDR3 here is CASSHRETDTQYF. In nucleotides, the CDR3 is TGTGCCAGCAGCCACAGGGAAACAGATACGCAGTATTTT.

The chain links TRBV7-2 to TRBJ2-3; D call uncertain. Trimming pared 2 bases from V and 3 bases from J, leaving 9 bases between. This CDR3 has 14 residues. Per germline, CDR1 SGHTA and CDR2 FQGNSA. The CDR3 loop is CASSLSDGTDTQYF. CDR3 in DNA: TGTGCCAGCAGCTTATCTGATGGGACAGATACGCAGTATTTT.

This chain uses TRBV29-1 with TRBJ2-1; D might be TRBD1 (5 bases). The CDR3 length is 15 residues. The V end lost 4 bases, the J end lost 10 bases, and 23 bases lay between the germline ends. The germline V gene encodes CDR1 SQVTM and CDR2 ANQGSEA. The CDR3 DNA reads TGCAGCGTTGTAGATGGGGCCCAAAACGACGACGAGCAGTTCTTC. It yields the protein CSVVDGAQNDDEQFF.

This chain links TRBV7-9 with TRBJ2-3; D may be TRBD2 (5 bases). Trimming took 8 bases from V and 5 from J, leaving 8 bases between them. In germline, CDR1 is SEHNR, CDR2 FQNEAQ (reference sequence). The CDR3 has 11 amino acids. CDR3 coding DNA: TGTGCCAGCGCGGCGGGAGATACGCAGTATTTT. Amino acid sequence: CASAAGDTQYF.

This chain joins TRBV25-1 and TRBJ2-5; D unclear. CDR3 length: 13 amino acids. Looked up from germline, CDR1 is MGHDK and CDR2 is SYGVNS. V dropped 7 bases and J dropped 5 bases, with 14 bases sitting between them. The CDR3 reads CASNPRTEETQYF. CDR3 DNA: TGTGCCAGCAACCCTAGGACGGAGGAGACCCAGTACTTC. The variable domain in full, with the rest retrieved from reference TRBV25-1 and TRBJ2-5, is EADIYQTPRYLVIGTGKKITLECSQTMGHDKMYWYQQDPGMELHLIHYSYGVNSTEKGDLSSESTVSRIRTEHFPLTLESARPSHTSQYLCASNPRTEETQYFGPGTRLLVL.

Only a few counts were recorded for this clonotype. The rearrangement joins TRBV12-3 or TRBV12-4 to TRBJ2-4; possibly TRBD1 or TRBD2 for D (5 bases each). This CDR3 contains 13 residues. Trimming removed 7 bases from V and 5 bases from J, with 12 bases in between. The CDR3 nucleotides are TGTGCCAGCACCGCAGGGAGCCAAAACATTCAGTACTTC. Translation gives CASTAGSQNIQYF.

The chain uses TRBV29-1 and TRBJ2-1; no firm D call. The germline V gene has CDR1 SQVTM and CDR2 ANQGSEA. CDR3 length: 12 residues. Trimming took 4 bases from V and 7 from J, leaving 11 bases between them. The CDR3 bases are TGCAGCGTTGTCCCCCAAGAAAATGAGCAGTTCTTC. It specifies CSVVPQENEQFF.

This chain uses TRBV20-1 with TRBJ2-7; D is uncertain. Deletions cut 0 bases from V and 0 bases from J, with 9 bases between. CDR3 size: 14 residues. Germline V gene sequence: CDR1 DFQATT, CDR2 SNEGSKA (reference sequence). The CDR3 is CSARDGESSYEQYF. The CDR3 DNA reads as TGCAGTGCTAGAGATGGTGAGAGCTCCTACGAGCAGTACTTC.

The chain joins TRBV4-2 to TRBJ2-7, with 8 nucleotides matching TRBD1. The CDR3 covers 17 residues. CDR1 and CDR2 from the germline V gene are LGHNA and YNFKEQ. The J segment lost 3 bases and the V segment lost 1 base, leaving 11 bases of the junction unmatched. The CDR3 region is CASSQAARQGLVYEQYF. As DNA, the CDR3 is TGTGCCAGCAGCCAAGCCGCGAGACAGGGGTTGGTCTACGAGCAGTACTTC.

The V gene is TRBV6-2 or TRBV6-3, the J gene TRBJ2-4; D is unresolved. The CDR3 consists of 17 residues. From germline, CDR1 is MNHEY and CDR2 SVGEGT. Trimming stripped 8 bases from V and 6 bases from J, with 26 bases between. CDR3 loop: CASSSGDPAYYGNIQYF. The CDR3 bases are TGTGCCAGCTCCTCCGGCGACCCGGCATATTATGGAAACATTCAGTACTTC.

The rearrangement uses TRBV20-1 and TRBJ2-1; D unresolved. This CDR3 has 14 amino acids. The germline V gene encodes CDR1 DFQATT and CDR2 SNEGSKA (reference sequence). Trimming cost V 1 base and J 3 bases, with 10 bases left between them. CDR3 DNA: TGCAGTGCTAGAGGTCAGCAGGACTACAATGAGCAGTTCTTC. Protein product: CSARGQQDYNEQFF.

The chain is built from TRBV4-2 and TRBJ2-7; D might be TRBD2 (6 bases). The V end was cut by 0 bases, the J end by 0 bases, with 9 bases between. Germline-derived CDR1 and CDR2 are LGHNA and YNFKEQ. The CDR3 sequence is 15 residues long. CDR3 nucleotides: TGTGCCAGCAGCCAAGATATCGGGGGCTCCTACGAGCAGTACTTC. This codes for CASSQDIGGSYEQYF.

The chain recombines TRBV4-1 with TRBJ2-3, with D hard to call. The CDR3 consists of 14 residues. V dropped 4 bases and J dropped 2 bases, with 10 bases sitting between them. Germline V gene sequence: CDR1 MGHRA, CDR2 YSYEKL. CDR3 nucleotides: TGCGCCAGCAGCCTGGGGAAACCCACAGATACGCAGTATTTT. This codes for CASSLGKPTDTQYF.

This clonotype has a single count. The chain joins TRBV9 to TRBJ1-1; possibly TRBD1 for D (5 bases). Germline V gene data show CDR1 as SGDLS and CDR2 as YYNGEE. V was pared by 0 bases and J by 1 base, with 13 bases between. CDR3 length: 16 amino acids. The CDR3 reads CASSVAGNGANTEAFF. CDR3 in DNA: TGTGCCAGCAGCGTAGCAGGCAATGGGGCGAACACTGAAGCTTTCTTT. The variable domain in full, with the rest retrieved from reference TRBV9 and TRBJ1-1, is DSGVTQTPKHLITATGQRVTLRCSPRSGDLSVYWYQQSLDQGLQFLIQYYNGEERAKGNILERFSAQQFPDLHSELNLSSLELGDSALYFCASSVAGNGANTEAFFGQGTRLTVV.

The CDR3 here is CASTLLGGADTEAFF. The CDR3 DNA is TGCGCCAGCACCCTGCTGGGGGGGGCGGACACTGAAGCTTTCTTT. The V call is TRBV5-1, the J call TRBJ1-1; possibly TRBD1 for D (6 bases). V dropped 6 bases and J dropped 3 bases, with 18 bases sitting between them. CDR3 length equals 15 residues. Germline CDR1 is SGHRS and CDR2 is YFSETQ.

The CDR3, as DNA: TGCAGTGCTAACAGGGACATGAGTGAAAAACTGTTTTTT. Amino acid sequence: CSANRDMSEKLFF. J is TRBJ1-4 and V is TRBV20-1; the D gene is possibly TRBD1 (6 bases). V lost 4 bases to trimming and J lost 7 bases, with 13 bases between them. Germline CDR1 reads DFQATT; CDR2 reads SNEGSKA (reference sequence). This CDR3 is built from 13 residues.

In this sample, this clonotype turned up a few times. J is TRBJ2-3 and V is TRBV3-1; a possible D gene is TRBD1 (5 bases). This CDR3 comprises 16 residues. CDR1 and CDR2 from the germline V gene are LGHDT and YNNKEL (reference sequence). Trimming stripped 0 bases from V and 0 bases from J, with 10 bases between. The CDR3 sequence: CASSQETETSTDTQYF. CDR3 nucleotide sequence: TGTGCCAGCAGCCAAGAGACAGAAACTAGCACAGATACGCAGTATTTT.

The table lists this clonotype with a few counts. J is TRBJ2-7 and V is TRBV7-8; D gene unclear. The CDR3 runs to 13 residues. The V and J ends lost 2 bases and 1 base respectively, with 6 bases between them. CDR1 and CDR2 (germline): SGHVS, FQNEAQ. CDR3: CASSLRVSYEQYF. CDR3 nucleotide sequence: TGTGCCAGCAGCTTAAGGGTTTCCTACGAGCAGTACTTC.